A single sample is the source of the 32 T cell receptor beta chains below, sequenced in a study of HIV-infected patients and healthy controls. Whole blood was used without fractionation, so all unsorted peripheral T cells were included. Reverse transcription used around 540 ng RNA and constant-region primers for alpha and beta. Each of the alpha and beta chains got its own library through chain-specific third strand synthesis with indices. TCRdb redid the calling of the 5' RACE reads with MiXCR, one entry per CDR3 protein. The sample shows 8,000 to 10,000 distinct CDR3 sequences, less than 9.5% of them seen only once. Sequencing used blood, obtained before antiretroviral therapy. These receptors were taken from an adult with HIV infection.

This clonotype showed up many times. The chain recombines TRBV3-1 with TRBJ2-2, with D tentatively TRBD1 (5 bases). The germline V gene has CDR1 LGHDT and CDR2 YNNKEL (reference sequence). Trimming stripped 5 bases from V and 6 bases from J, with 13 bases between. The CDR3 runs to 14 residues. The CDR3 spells CASSFHRPAGELFF. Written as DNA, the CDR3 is TGTGCCAGCAGCTTTCACAGGCCAGCCGGGGAGCTGTTTTTT.

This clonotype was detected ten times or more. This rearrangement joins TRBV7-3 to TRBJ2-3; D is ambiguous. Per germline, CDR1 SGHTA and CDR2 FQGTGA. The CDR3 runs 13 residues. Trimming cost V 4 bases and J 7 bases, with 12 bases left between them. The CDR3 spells CASSSDPPNTQYF. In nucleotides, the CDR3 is TGTGCCAGCAGCTCCGACCCCCCGAATACGCAGTATTTT.

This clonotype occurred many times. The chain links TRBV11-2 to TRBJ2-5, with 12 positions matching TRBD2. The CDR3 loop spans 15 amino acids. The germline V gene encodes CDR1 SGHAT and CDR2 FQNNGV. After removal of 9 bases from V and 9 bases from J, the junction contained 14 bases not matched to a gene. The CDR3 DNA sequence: TGTGCCAGTAGCCGGGAACTAGCGGGGGGCGAGGCCCAGTACTTC. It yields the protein CASSRELAGGEAQYF.

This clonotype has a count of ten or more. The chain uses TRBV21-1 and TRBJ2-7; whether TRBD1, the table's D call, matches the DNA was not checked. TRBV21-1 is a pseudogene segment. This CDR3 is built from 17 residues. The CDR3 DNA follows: TGTGCCAGCAGCAAGCCCCCGGGGGCCGGACTCTCCTACGAGCAGTACTTC. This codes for CASSKPPGAGLSYEQYF.

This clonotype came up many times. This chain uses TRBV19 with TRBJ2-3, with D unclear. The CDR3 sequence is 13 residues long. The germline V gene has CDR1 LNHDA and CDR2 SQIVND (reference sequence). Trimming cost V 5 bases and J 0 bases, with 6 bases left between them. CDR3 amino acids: CASSLTSTDTQYF. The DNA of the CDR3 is TGTGCCAGTAGTTTGACTAGCACAGATACGCAGTATTTT.

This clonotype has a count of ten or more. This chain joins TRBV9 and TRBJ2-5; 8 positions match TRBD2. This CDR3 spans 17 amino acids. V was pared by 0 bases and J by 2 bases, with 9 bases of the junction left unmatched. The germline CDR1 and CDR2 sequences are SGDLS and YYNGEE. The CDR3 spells CASSVADVGLAQETQYF. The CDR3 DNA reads TGTGCCAGCAGCGTAGCGGATGTTGGACTAGCTCAAGAGACCCAGTACTTC.

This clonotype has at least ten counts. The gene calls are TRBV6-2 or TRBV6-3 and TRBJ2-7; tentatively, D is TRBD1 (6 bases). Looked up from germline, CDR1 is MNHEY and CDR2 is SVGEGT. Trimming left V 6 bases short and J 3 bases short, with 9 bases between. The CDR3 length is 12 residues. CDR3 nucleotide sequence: TGTGCCAGCAGAAGACAGGACTACGAGCAGTACTTC. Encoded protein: CASRRQDYEQYF.

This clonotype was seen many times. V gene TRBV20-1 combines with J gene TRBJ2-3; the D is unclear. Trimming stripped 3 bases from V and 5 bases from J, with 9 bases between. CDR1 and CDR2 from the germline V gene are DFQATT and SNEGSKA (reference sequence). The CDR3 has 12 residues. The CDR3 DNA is TGCAGTGCTAGTCTAGAAGGAGATACGCAGTATTTT. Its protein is CSASLEGDTQYF.

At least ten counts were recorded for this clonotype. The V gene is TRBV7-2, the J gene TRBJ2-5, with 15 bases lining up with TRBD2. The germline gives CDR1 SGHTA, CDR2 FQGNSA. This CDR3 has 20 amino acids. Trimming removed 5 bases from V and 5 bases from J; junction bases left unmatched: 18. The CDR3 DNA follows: TGTGCCAGCAGCACGAGACCTCCGGGACTAGCGGGGGGTAGGGCCGAGACCCAGTACTTC. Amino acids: CASSTRPPGLAGGRAETQYF.

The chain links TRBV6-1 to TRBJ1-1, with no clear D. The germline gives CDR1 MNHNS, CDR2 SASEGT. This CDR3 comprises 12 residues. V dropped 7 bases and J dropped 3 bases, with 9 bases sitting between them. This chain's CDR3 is CASKPYDTEAFF. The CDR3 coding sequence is TGTGCCAGCAAACCCTACGACACTGAAGCTTTCTTT.

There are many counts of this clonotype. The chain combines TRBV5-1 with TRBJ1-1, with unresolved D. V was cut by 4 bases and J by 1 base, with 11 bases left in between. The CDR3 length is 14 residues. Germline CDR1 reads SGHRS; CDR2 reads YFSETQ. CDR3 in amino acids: CASSGSWGNTEAFF. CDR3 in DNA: TGCGCCAGCAGCGGGTCGTGGGGGAACACTGAAGCTTTCTTT.

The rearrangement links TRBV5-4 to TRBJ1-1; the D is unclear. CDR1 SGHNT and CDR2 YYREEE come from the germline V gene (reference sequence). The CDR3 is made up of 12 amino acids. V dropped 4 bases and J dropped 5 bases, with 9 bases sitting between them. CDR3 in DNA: TGTGCCAGCAGCCTACTCGGGACTGAAGCTTTCTTT. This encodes CASSLLGTEAFF.

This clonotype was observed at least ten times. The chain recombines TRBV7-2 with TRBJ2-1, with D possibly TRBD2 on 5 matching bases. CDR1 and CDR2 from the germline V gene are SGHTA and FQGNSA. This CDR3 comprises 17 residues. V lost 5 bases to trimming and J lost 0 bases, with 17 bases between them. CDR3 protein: CASSRLPLGSSYNEQFF. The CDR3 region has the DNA TGTGCCAGCAGCCGTCTCCCCTTGGGGAGCTCCTACAATGAGCAGTTCTTC.

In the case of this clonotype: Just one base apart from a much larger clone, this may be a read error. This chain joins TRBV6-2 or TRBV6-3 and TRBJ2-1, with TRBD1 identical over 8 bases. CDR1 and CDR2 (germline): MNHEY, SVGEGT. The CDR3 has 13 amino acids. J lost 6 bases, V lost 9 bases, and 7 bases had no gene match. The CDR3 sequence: CASQTGVINEQFF. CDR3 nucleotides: TGTGCCAGTCAGACAGGGGTGATCAATGAGCAGTTCTTC.

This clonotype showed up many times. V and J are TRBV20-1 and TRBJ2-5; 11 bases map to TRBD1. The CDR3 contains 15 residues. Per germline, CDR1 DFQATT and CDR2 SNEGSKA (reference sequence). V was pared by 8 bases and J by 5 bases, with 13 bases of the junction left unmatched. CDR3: CSMKRTGGLGETQYF. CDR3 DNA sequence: TGCAGTATGAAGAGGACAGGGGGCCTCGGGGAGACCCAGTACTTC.

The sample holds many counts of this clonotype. Written as DNA, the CDR3 is TGTGCCAGCAGCTTTAGGGCAGGGCTTAACTATGGCTACACCTTC. Translation gives CASSFRAGLNYGYTF. The chain joins TRBV7-6 to TRBJ1-2; D perhaps matches TRBD1 (5 bases). The CDR3 extends over 15 amino acids. The V end lost 3 bases, the J end lost 1 base, and 12 bases lay between the germline ends. Per the germline V gene, CDR1 is SGHVS and CDR2 is FNYEAQ.

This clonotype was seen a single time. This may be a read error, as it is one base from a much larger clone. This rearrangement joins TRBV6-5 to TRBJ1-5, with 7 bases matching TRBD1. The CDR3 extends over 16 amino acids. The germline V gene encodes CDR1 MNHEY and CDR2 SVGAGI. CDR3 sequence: CASSYSSRGKDQPQPF. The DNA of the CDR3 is TGTGCCAGCAGTTACTCGAGCAGGGGGAAAGATCAGCCCCAGCCTTTT.

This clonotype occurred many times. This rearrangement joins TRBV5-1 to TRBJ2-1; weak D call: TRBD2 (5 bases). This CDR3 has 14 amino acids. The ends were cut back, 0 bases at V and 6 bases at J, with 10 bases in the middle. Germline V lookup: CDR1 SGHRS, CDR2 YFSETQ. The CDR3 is CASSLGPGSNEQFF. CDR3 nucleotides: TGCGCCAGCAGCTTGGGACCGGGGTCCAATGAGCAGTTCTTC.

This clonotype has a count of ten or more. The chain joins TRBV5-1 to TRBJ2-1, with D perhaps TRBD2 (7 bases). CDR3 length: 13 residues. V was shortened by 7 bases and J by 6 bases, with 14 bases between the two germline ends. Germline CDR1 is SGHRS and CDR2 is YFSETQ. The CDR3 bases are TGCGCCAGCTGGGGGGGGGCTGGCAATGAGCAGTTCTTC. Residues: CASWGGAGNEQFF.

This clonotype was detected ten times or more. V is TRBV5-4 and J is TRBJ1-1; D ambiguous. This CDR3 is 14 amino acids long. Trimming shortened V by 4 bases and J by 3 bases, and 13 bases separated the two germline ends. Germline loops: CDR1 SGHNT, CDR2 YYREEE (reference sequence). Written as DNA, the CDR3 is TGTGCCAGCAGCGTGAGTCCCGGGGACACTGAAGCTTTCTTT. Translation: CASSVSPGDTEAFF.

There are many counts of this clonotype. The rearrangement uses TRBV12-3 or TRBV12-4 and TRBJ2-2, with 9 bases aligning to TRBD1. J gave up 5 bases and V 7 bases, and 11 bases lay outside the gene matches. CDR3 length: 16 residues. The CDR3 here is CASIITGTGRTGELFF. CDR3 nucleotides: TGTGCCAGCATTATTACCGGGACAGGGAGAACCGGGGAGCTGTTTTTT.

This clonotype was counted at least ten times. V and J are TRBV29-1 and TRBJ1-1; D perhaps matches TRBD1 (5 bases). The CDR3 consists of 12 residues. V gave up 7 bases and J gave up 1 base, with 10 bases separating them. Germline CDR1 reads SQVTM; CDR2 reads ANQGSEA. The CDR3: CSAGTGNTEAFF. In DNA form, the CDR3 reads TGCAGCGCCGGGACGGGGAACACTGAAGCTTTCTTT.

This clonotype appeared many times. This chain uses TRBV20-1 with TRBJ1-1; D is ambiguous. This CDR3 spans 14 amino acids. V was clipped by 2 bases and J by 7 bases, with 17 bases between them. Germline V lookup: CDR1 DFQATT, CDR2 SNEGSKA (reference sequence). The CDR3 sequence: CSARSPLREDEAFF. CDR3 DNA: TGCAGTGCTAGATCCCCCCTTCGGGAAGATGAAGCTTTCTTT.

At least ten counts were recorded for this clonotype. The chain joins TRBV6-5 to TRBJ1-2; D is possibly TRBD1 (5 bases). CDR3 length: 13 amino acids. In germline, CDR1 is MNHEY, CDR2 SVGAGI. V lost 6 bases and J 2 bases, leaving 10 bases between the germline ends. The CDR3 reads CASSTGTNYGYTF. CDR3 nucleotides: TGTGCCAGCAGCACCGGGACCAACTATGGCTACACCTTC.

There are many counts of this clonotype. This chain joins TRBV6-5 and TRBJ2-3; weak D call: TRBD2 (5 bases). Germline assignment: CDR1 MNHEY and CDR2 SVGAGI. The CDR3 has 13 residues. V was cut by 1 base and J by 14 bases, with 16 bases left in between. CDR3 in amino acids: CASSYYSSTLPYF. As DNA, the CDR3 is TGTGCCAGCAGTTACTACTCTAGCACCCTGCCGTATTTT.

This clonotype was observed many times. CDR3 sequence reads: CASSPDETQYF. The CDR3 nucleotides read TGTGCCAGCAGCCCGGACGAGACCCAGTACTTC. The gene calls are TRBV7-9 and TRBJ2-5; D remains ambiguous. The CDR3 loop spans 11 amino acids. CDR1 and CDR2 (germline): SEHNR, FQNEAQ (reference sequence). Trimming removed 5 bases from V and 5 bases from J, with 6 bases in between.

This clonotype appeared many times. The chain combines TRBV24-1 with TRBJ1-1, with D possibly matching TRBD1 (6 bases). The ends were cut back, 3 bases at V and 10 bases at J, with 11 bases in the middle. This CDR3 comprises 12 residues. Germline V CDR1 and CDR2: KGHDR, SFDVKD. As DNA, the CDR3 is TGTGCCACCAGTGATGAGAAGGGGGTAGCTTTCTTT. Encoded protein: CATSDEKGVAFF.

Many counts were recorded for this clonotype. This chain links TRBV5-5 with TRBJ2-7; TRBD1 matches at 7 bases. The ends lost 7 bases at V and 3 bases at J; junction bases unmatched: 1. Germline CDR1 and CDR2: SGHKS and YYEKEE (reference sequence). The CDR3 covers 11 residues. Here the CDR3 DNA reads TGTGCCAGCGGGGACAGCTACGAGCAGTACTTC. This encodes CASGDSYEQYF.

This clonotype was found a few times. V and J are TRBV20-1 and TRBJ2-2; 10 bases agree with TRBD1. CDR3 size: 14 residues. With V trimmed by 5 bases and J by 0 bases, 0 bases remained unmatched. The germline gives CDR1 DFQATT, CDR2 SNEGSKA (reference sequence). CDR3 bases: TGCAGTGCTGGGACAGGGGCGAACACCGGGGAGCTGTTTTTT. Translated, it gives CSAGTGANTGELFF.

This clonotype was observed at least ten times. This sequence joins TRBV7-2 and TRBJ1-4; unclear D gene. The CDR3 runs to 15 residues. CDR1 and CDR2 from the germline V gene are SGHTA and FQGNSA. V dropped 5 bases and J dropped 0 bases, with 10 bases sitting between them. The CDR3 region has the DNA TGTGCCAGCAGCCCAGGCAGTGCAACTAATGAAAAACTGTTTTTT. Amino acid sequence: CASSPGSATNEKLFF.

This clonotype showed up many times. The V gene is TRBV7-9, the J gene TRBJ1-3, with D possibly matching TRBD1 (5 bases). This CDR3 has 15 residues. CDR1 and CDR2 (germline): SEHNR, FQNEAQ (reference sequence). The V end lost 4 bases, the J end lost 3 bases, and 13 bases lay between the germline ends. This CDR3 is CASSYLGADGNTIYF. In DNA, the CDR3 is TGTGCCAGCAGCTACTTAGGGGCGGATGGAAACACCATATATTTT.

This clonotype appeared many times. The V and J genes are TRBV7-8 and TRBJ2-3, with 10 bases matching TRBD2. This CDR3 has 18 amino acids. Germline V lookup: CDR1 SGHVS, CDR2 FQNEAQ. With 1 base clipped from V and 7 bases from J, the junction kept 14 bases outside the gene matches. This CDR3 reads CASSLEGELAGPGHTQYF. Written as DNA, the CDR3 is TGTGCCAGCAGCTTAGAGGGGGAACTAGCGGGGCCAGGACATACGCAGTATTTT.